In this sample, the clone carrying this T cell receptor beta chain turned up a few times. Its matching antigen is unknown. The CDR3 runs to 14 residues. Germline V gives CDR1 MNHEY, CDR2 SVGEGT. V lost 6 bases and J 4 bases, leaving 16 bases between the germline ends. The data belong to a study of identical twins. Points from the study as a whole: Zero-insertion results could be subject to partial confounding by invariant MAIT and iNKT cells.

TCRdb re-called the 5' RACE reads with MiXCR, one entry per CDR3 protein. The table shows 450,000 or so distinct CDR3 sequences, with roughly a quarter occurring only once. This sample was also put to use in a study of T cells expressing NK-cell markers. According to that study: Most of the eight sequenced donors were HCMV-seropositive; one was seronegative. Expanded clones of NKG2C+ T cells had an unclear HCMV specificity.

The rearrangement links TRBV6-2 or TRBV6-3 to TRBJ2-7; perhaps D is TRBD1 or TRBD2 (5 bases each). The TCR was taken from a woman between 18 and 29 years old in good health. Sequencing input: CD4+ T cells sorted from blood. The CDR3 is CASSRGTHWYEQYF. The CDR3 DNA follows: TGTGCCAGCAGCCGAGGGACCCACTGGTACGAGCAGTACTTC.